This T cell receptor (beta chain) comes out of a study of T cell clonality in common variable immunodeficiency (dated by TCRdb to between 2014 and 2017). Study-wide findings and limitations: CVID subjects shared fewer TCRbeta clones with each other than healthy controls did (p < 0.0001). Although equal DNA input was used, an average of roughly 80,000 unique sequences per sample was obtained for controls, compared with around 32,000 for CVID samples. Reportedly, TCRbeta sequences from CVID had fewer deletions and N-nucleotide insertions, and highly modified clones with 13 or more V deletions were absent from CVID. It was noted by the authors that sequencing of the repertoires of T cell subpopulations would be needed to clarify the cause of the increased clonality in CVID. Compared with healthy controls, CVID subjects showed increased TCRbeta clonality (t-test p = 0.018), a feature most characteristic of about a third of subjects. Patient heterogeneity within the CVID cohort put limits on correlating repertoire features with clinical complications.

This clone came up many times. Its recognized antigen is unknown. The read halts 3 residues ahead of the CDR3 end, with the missing end drawn from the germline J gene. Both CVID patients and healthy controls were predominantly of Caucasian heritage. Heparinized peripheral whole blood samples of about 4.5 to 8.5 ml were collected from each donor. Genomic DNA from adults with common variable immune deficiency (CVID) and from healthy adult controls was used for sequencing of TCRbeta CDR3 repertoires. The control group was made up of roughly 22 healthy adult volunteers (10 male and about twelve female) whose ages ranged from roughly 20 to 70 years, with a mean age of nearly 35. Diluted blood was subjected to density centrifugation over Hypaque 1077 or Ficoll-Paque for isolation of peripheral blood mononuclear cells. Genomic DNA was obtained from unsorted mononuclear cells using either Qiagen column purification or a centrifugation-based method.

The germline V gene yields SGHDT for CDR1 and YYEEEE for CDR2. V is shortened by 4 bases, J by 6 bases, and the region joining them spans 17 bases. The CDR3 has 14 amino acids, counting the end cysteine and phenylalanine. The DNA shown is the part of the CDR3 that was read: 33 bases, in frame from base 1. CVID samples and control samples contributed equivalent amounts of genomic DNA as sequencing input. For every sample, a 60 bp segment covering the rearranged TCRbeta CDR3 region was amplified and then sequenced. The immunoSEQ assay, a bias-corrected multiplex PCR combined with high-throughput sequencing, was used for TCRbeta amplification. The source study handled its data this way. Every unique nucleotide sequence counted as a clone and was annotated with V, D and J genes, copy number and frequency. Sequences were labeled productive if in frame, and non-productive if out of frame or containing stop codons. As previously described, clonality was calculated on the basis of Shannon's entropy. Mean CDR3 Kyte-Doolittle hydropathy was derived from the predicted amino acid sequences of productive clones. The R hclust function was used to hierarchically cluster scaled V gene usage with Manhattan distance and complete linkage. Clone sharing by CDR3 amino acid sequence was assessed by resampling 12 repertoires per group over 100 rounds. The repertoires were screened for 65 to 75 published EBV-specific TCRbeta sequences and roughly 240 published CMV-specific TCRbeta sequences. A couple of CVID samples yielding fewer than 10,000 sequences were excluded from analysis, leaving more than 35 CVID repertoires. TCRdb limited this immuneACCESS table to in-frame rearrangements with V and J called. A share of clones is missing; checked studies link under half to unresolved V genes, and the rest is unexplained. That table is the source of V, J and clone size, and D and trimming were worked out from the DNA. This sample is represented by approximately 52,000 clones, with no singletons among them. The ten largest clonotypes hold approximately 3% of the sample.

The sample consisted of peripheral blood mononuclear cells. The TCR sequence derives from a person between 18 and 75 years old in good health. The chain is made from TRBV5-6 and TRBJ2-7; the D gene identity is not certain. The CDR3 reads CASSPGPLVSEQYF. Partial CDR3 DNA: TGTGCCAGCAGCCCGGGTCCCTTAGTGAGCGAG.